This T cell receptor beta chain was sequenced for a study of T cell responses to AZD1222 COVID-19 vaccine. CDR3 length: 13 residues. Trimming left V 10 bases short and J 3 bases short, with 14 bases between. This clone occurred once. Its antigen is as yet unknown. Assay used: immunoSEQ multiplex PCR; TCRdb lists only in-frame clones, some missing. This sample has over 150,000 clones, with roughly nine tenths found just once. Study outcomes and limitations: Most donors were white British and more were female, and clonal diversity was possibly underestimated. None of the repertoires were sampled until the peak T cell response had passed. The study found vaccine-associated CD4 TCRs spanning spike, dominant at 160-218 and 743-854.

The sequence derives from an adult in good health. The material sequenced was peripheral blood, taken on day 0 of AZD1222 vaccination. The chain has TRBV12-3 or TRBV12-4 and TRBJ2-3; the D call may be TRBD1 or TRBD2 (5 bases each). In nucleotides, the CDR3 is TGTGCCACCCGAACCTGGGGGACAGATACGCAGTATTTT. Its translation is CATRTWGTDTQYF.